Following are 18 T cell receptor beta chains from one sample sequenced in a study of blood T cell repertoires in COVID-19. This table comes from immunoSEQ multiplex PCR, and its TCRdb copy is limited to in-frame clones, with some not included. The sample consists of about 220,000 clones, around four fifths of them appearing once. The specimen sequenced was peripheral blood. The receptors were sampled from a man aged 25 to 45 with active or convalescent COVID-19.

This clone came up a few times. This chain links TRBV18 with TRBJ2-2; 7 nucleotides align to TRBD1. V lost 6 bases and J lost 5; bases outside the gene matches: 9. Germline V gives CDR1 KGHSH, CDR2 LQKENI. The CDR3 loop spans 15 amino acids. The CDR3 region has the DNA TGTGCCAGCTCGCAGGGACAGCTTCGTACCGGGGAGCTGTTTTTT. Translated, it gives CASSQGQLRTGELFF. Variable domain in full (rest from reference TRBV18 and TRBJ2-2): NAGVMQNPRHLVRRRGQEARLRCSPMKGHSHVYWYRQLPEEGLKFMVYLQKENIIDESGMPKERFSAEFPKEGPSILRIQQVVRGDSAAYFCASSQGQLRTGELFFGEGSRLTVL.

With respect to this clone: In the same sample, other DNA sequences code for this CDR3. This chain connects TRBV27 to TRBJ1-1; 7 bases agree with TRBD1. With V trimmed by 5 bases and J by 0 bases, 6 bases remained unmatched. The CDR3 has 15 amino acids. Germline assignment: CDR1 MNHEY and CDR2 SMNVEV (reference sequence). This chain's CDR3 is CASSPSTGLNTEAFF. In DNA form, the CDR3 reads TGTGCCAGCAGTCCCTCGACAGGGTTGAACACTGAAGCTTTCTTT.

This chain connects TRBV5-1 to TRBJ1-6, with D tentatively TRBD1 (6 bases). Germline V CDR1 and CDR2: SGHRS, YFSETQ. The CDR3 contains 16 residues. Between the trimmed V and J ends, which lost 3 bases and 9 bases, there was a span of 19 bases. The CDR3 coding sequence is TGCGCCAGCAGCTGGGTGACGAGGGGGTGGGCTTCACCCCTCCACTTT. This translates into CASSWVTRGWASPLHF.

In its sample, this clone was seen once. The chain joins TRBV7-2 to TRBJ2-7, with D unresolved. The CDR3 has 12 amino acids. CDR1 and CDR2 from the germline V gene are SGHTA and FQGNSA. V was clipped by 3 bases and J by 2 bases, with 5 bases between them. CDR3 residues: CASSFTPYEQYF. CDR3 in DNA: TGTGCCAGCAGCTTCACTCCCTACGAGCAGTACTTC.

The chain uses TRBV29-1 and TRBJ2-7; D perhaps matches TRBD2 (5 bases). CDR1 and CDR2 from the germline V gene are SQVTM and ANQGSEA. The V end lost 5 bases, the J end lost 2 bases, and 13 bases lay between the germline ends. The CDR3 totals 13 residues. Here the CDR3 DNA reads TGCAGCGTTCGGGAACACATAACCTACGAGCAGTACTTC. It encodes CSVREHITYEQYF.

This chain links TRBV4-1 with TRBJ2-7; D uncertain. The CDR3 consists of 13 residues. Germline lookup yields CDR1 MGHRA and CDR2 YSYEKL. Trimming removed 1 base at V and 0 bases at J, with 4 bases between. The CDR3, as DNA: TGCGCCAGCAGCCAAGGAGTCTCCTACGAGCAGTACTTC. This sequence encodes CASSQGVSYEQYF.

The CDR3 reads CASSLMAKNTEAFF. The CDR3, as DNA: TGTGCCAGCAGCTTGATGGCAAAGAACACTGAAGCTTTCTTT. The rearrangement uses TRBV7-2 and TRBJ1-1; D unclear. Per germline, CDR1 SGHTA and CDR2 FQGNSA. This CDR3 has 14 amino acids. The V end lost 3 bases, the J end lost 1 base, and 9 bases lay between the germline ends.

The chain is built from TRBV6-5 and TRBJ1-1, with D possibly matching TRBD1 (5 bases). The length of the CDR3 is 14 residues. Germline-derived CDR1 and CDR2 are MNHEY and SVGAGI. Trimming left V 5 bases short and J 4 bases short, with 14 bases between. The CDR3 sequence is CASSHKTQGTEAFF. The DNA of the CDR3 is TGTGCCAGCAGTCATAAGACCCAGGGCACTGAAGCTTTCTTT.

The rearrangement joins TRBV10-2 to TRBJ2-3, with 12 bases matching TRBD2. V dropped 6 bases and J dropped 6; count of bases not matched to a gene: 7. Germline CDR1 reads WSHSY; CDR2 reads SAAADI. The CDR3 covers 15 residues. The CDR3 DNA reads TGCGCCAGCAGATTGGTTACTAGCGGGGGGGATACGCAGTATTTT. Residues: CASRLVTSGGDTQYF.

The rearrangement joins TRBV19 to TRBJ1-2; D remains ambiguous. This CDR3 is built from 11 residues. Germline V lookup: CDR1 LNHDA, CDR2 SQIVND (reference sequence). V lost 1 base, J lost 5 bases, and 2 bases lay in between. CDR3 in amino acids: CASSIAYGYTF. As DNA, the CDR3 is TGTGCCAGTAGTATAGCATATGGCTACACCTTC.

The chain links TRBV11-3 to TRBJ1-5, with D possibly being TRBD1 (6 bases). CDR1 is SGHNT and CDR2 is YENEEA in the germline V gene. V lost 0 bases and J 4 bases, leaving 10 bases between the germline ends. This CDR3 has 15 amino acids. In nucleotides, the CDR3 is TGTGCCAGCAGCTTAGATCGCACAGGGAATCAGCCCCAGCATTTT. It encodes CASSLDRTGNQPQHF.

The chain couples TRBV5-1 to TRBJ1-4; no clear D gene. The CDR3 spans 14 residues. Germline lookup yields CDR1 SGHRS and CDR2 YFSETQ. The V gene lost 0 bases and the J gene lost 4 bases, with 7 bases spanning the gap. The CDR3 nucleotides read TGCGCCAGCAGCTTGGGCCGGAGTAATGAAAAACTGTTTTTT. Its protein is CASSLGRSNEKLFF.

The V and J genes are TRBV19 and TRBJ2-2; TRBD2 aligns across 8 bases. Per germline, CDR1 LNHDA and CDR2 SQIVND (reference sequence). The CDR3 consists of 14 residues. The ends lost 7 bases at V and 5 bases at J; junction bases unmatched: 6. The DNA of the CDR3 is TGTGCCAGTAACCAAGCGGGAGAAACCGGGGAGCTGTTTTTT. As protein: CASNQAGETGELFF.

CDR3 protein: CAWGDLARAFEQYF. CDR3 DNA sequence: TGTGCCTGGGGGGACCTAGCGCGGGCTTTTGAGCAGTACTTC. The chain uses TRBV30 and TRBJ2-7, with D perhaps TRBD2 (6 bases). The CDR3 consists of 14 residues. Trimming left V 5 bases short and J 7 bases short, with 21 bases between. From germline, CDR1 is GTSNPN and CDR2 SVGIG (reference sequence).

The genes are TRBV29-1 and TRBJ1-1; 9 positions match TRBD1. The CDR3 is 14 amino acids. V lost 7 bases to trimming and J lost 11 bases; unmatched junction nucleotides: 17. CDR1 is SQVTM and CDR2 is ANQGSEA in the germline V gene. The DNA for the CDR3 is TGCAGCGCCCACCTGGGGGGACAGGGTAGAAATGCTTTCTTT. Protein sequence: CSAHLGGQGRNAFF.

Comment on this clone: The junction differs from germline at one of its ends, possibly a read error. The rearrangement uses TRBV18 and TRBJ2-3, with TRBD2 identical over 8 bases. This CDR3 comprises 17 residues. The germline V gene encodes CDR1 KGHSH and CDR2 LQKENI. DNA of the CDR3: TGTGCCAGCTCCCCACGGGCCCAGCGGGAGAGATCAGATACGCAGTATTTT. Amino acid sequence: CASSPRAQRERSDTQYF.

The chain carries TRBV28 and TRBJ1-5; no reliable D call. This CDR3 region has 13 residues. Germline assignment: CDR1 MDHEN and CDR2 SYDVKM. Trimming left V 6 bases short and J 8 bases short, with 14 bases between. CDR3 bases: TGTGCCAGCAGACTACGAGGGTCTGAGCCCCAGCATTTT. Residues: CASRLRGSEPQHF. The full variable domain, with the rest looked up from reference TRBV28 and TRBJ1-5, is DVKVTQSSRYLVKRTGEKVFLECVQDMDHENMFWYRQDPGLGLRLIYFSYDVKMKEKGDIPEGYSVSREKKERFSLILESASTNQTSMYLCASRLRGSEPQHFGDGTRLSIL.

The chain has TRBV4-2 and TRBJ2-5, with TRBD2 matching over 8 bases. The CDR3 sequence is 17 residues long. Losses at the gene ends were 0 bases for V and 5 bases for J; bases not matched to a gene: 11. CDR1 LGHNA and CDR2 YNFKEQ come from the germline V gene. This CDR3 reads CASSQDPGTSLGETQYF. The CDR3 region has the DNA TGTGCCAGCAGCCAAGATCCCGGGACTAGTTTGGGGGAGACCCAGTACTTC.